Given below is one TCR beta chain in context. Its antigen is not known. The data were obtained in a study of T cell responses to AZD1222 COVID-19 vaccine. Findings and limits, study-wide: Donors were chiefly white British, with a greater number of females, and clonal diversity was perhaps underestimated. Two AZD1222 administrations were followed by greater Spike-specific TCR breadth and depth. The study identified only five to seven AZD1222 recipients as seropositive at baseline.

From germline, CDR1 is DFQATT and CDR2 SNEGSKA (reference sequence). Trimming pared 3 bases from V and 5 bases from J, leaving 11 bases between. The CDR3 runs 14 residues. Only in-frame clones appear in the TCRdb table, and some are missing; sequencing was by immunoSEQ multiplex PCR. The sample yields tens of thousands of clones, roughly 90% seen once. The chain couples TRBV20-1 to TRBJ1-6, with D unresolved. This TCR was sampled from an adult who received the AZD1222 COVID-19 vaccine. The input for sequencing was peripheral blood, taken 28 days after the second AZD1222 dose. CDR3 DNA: TGCAGTGCTAGTCCCCCGGTGGATAATTCACCCCTCCACTTT. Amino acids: CSASPPVDNSPLHF.